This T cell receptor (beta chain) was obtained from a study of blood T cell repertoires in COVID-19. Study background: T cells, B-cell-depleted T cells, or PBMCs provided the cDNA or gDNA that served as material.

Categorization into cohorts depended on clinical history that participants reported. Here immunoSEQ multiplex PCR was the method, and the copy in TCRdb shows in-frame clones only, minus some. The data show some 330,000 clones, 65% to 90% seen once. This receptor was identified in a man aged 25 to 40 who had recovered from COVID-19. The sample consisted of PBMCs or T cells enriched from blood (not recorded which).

The CDR3: CATRGEGYTEAFF. The CDR3 coding sequence is TGTGCCACCCGAGGGGAGGGGTACACTGAAGCTTTCTTT. The chain has TRBV2 and TRBJ1-1, with D possibly being TRBD1 (5 bases). The CDR3 has 13 residues. CDR1 and CDR2 (germline): SNHLY, FYNNEI. Trimming left V 10 bases short and J 3 bases short, with 15 bases between.